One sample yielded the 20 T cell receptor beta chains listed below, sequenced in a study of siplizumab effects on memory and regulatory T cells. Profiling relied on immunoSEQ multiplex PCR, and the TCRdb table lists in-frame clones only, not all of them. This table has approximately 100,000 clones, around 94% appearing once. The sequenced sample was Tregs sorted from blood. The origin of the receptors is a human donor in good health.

Here the CDR3 DNA reads TGCAGCGTTGAAGGCCAGACCGAAGCTTTCTTT. This sequence encodes CSVEGQTEAFF. The chain links TRBV29-1 to TRBJ1-1; no firm D call. Looked up from germline, CDR1 is SQVTM and CDR2 is ANQGSEA. Trimming cost V 1 base and J 8 bases, with 8 bases left between them. This CDR3 region has 11 residues.

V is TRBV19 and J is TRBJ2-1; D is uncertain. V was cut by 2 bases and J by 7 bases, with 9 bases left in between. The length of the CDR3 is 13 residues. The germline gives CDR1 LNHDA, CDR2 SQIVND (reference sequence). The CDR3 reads CASSITRANEQFF. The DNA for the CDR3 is TGTGCCAGTAGTATAACTCGTGCGAATGAGCAGTTCTTC.

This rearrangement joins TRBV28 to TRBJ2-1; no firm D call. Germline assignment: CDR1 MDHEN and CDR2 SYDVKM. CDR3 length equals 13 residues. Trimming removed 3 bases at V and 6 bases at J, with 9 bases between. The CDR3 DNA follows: TGTGCCAGCAGTTTTAGCCCCCTCAATGAGCAGTTCTTC. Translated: CASSFSPLNEQFF.

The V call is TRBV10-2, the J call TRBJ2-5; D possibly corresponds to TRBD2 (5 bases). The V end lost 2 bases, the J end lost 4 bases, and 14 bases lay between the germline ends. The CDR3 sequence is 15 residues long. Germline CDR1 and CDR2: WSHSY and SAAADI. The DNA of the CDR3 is TGCGCCAGCAGTGAGATGCGGGCCCCAGTAGAGACCCAGTACTTC. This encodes CASSEMRAPVETQYF.

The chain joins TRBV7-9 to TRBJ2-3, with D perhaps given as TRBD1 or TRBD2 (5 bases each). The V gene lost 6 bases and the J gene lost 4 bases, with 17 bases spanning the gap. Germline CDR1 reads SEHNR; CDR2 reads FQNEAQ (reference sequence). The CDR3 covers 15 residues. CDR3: CASSLGTPRADTQYF. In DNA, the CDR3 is TGTGCCAGCAGTCTCGGGACCCCTCGGGCAGATACGCAGTATTTT.

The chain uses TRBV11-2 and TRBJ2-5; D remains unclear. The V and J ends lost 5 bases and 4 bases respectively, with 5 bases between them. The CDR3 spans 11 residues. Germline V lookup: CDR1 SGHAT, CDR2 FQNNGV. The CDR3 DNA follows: TGTGCCAGCAGCCCTGGAGAGACCCAGTACTTC. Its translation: CASSPGETQYF. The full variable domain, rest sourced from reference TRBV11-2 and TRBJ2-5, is EAGVAQSPRYKIIEKRQSVAFWCNPISGHATLYWYQQILGQGPKLLIQFQNNGVVDDSQLPKDRFSAERLKGVDSTLKIQPAKLEDSAVYLCASSPGETQYFGPGTRLLVL.

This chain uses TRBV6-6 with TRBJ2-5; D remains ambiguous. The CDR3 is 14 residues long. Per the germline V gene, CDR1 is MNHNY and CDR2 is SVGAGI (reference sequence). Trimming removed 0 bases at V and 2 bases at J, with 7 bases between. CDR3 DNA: TGTGCCAGCAGTTACTCGCTGCGTCAAGAGACCCAGTACTTC. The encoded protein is CASSYSLRQETQYF.

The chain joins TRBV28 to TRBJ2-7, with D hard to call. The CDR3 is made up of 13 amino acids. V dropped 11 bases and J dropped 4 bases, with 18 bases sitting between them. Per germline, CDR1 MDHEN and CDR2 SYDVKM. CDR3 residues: CAVSVDPSYEQYF. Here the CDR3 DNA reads TGTGCCGTATCTGTTGATCCCTCATACGAGCAGTACTTC. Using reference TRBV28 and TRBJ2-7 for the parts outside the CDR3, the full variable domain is DVKVTQSSRYLVKRTGEKVFLECVQDMDHENMFWYRQDPGLGLRLIYFSYDVKMKEKGDIPEGYSVSREKKERFSLILESASTNQTSMYLCAVSVDPSYEQYFGPGTRLTVT.

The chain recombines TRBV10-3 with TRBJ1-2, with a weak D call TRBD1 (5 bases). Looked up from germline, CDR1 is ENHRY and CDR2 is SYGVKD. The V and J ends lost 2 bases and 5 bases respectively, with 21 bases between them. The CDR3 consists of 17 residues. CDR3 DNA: TGTGCCATCAGTGAGCCTCGGGGTACGGGGGTACGTTATGGCTACACCTTC. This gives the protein CAISEPRGTGVRYGYTF.

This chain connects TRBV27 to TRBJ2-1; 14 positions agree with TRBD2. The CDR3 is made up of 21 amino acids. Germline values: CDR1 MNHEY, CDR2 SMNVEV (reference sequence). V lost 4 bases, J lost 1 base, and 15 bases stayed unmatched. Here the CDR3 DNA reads TGTGCCAGCAGTTCCTACAGTGGGACTAGCGGGAGATCGAGGTCCTACAATGAGCAGTTCTTC. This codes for CASSSYSGTSGRSRSYNEQFF.

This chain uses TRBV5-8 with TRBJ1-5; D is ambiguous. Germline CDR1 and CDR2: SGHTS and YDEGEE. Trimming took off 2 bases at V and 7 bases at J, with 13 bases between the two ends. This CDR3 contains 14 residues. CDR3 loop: CASSFDRARQPQHF. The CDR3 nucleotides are TGTGCCAGCAGCTTTGATAGGGCCCGGCAGCCCCAGCATTTT.

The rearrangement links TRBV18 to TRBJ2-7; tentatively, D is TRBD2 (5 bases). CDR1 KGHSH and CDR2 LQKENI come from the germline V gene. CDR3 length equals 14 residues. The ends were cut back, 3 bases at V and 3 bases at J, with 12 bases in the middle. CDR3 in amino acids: CASSPRGSNYEQYF. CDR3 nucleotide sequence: TGTGCCAGCTCACCCCGGGGATCTAACTACGAGCAGTACTTC.

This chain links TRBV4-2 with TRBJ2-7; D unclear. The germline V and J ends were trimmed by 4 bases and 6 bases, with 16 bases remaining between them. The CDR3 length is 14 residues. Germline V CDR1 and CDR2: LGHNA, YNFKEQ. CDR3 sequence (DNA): TGTGCCAGCAGCCGCGACTCTGATCGTGTCGAGCAGTACTTC. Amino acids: CASSRDSDRVEQYF.

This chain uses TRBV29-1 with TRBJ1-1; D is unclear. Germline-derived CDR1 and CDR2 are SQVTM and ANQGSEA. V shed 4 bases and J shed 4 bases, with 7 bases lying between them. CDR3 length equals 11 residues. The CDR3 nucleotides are TGCAGCGTTGTCAGAGGCACTGAAGCTTTCTTT. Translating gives CSVVRGTEAFF.

CDR3 region: CASSYLGQNTYEQYF. DNA of the CDR3: TGTGCCAGCAGCTACCTGGGACAGAACACCTACGAGCAGTACTTC. The chain recombines TRBV11-1 with TRBJ2-7; 7 bases fit TRBD1. Germline V CDR1 and CDR2: SGHAT, FQDESV (reference sequence). The CDR3 has 15 amino acids. V trimming: 4 bases; J trimming: 2 bases; junction bases outside the gene matches: 8.

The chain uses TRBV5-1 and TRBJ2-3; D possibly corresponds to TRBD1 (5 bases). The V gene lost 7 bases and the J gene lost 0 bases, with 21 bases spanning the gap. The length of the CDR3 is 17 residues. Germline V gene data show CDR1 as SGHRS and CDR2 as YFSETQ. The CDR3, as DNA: TGCGCCAGCGGCCAGGGCCTTGGAGTTCCAAGCACAGATACGCAGTATTTT. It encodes CASGQGLGVPSTDTQYF.

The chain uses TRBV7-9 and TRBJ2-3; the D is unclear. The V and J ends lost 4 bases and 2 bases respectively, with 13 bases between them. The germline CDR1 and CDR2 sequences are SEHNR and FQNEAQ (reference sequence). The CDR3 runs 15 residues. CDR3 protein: CASSSSPSYTDTQYF. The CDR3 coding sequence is TGTGCCAGCAGCTCCTCACCGAGCTACACAGATACGCAGTATTTT. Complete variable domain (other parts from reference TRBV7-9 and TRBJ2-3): DTGVSQNPRHKITKRGQNVTFRCDPISEHNRLYWYRQTLGQGPEFLTYFQNEAQLEKSRLLSDRFSAERPKGSFSTLEIQRTEQGDSAMYLCASSSSPSYTDTQYFGPGTRLTVL.

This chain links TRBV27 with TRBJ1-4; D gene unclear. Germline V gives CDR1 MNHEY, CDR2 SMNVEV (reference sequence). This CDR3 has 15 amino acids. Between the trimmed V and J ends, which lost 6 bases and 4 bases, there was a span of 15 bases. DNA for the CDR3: TGTGCCAGCAGGGGTTTGACGGGCTATAATGAAAAACTGTTTTTT. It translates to CASRGLTGYNEKLFF.

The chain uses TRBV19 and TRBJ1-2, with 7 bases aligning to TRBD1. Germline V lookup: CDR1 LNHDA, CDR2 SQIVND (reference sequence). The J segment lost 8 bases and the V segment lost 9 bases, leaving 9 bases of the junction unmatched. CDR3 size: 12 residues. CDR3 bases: TGTGCCAGCGTTGACAGGGTACTCGGCTACACCTTC. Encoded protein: CASVDRVLGYTF. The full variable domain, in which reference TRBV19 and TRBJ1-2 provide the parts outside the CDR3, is DGGITQSPKYLFRKEGQNVTLSCEQNLNHDAMYWYRQDPGQGLRLIYYSQIVNDFQKGDIAEGYSVSREKKESFPLTVTSAQKNPTAFYLCASVDRVLGYTFGSGTRLTVV.

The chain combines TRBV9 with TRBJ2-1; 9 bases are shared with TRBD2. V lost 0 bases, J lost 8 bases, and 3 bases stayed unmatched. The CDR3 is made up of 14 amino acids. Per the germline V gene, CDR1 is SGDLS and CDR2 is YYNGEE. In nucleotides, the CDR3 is TGTGCCAGCAGCGTAGTAGCGGGGGACCATGAGCAGTTCTTC. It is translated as CASSVVAGDHEQFF.